One sample yielded the 8 T cell receptor beta chains listed below, sequenced in a study of cytomegalovirus exposure and HLA in healthy donors. Clones were sequenced by immunoSEQ multiplex PCR, and TCRdb holds only the in-frame ones, with some missing. This sample has 50,000 to 80,000 clones, with 90% to 95% found just once. Sequencing was done on a sample of PBMCs. These receptor sequences come from a woman aged 18-30 years in good health and CMV-seropositive.

V usage is TRBV15 and J usage is TRBJ1-2; D not certain. The V end was cut by 1 base, the J end by 5 bases, with 5 bases between. The germline gives CDR1 LNHNV, CDR2 YYDKDF (reference sequence). The CDR3 has 12 residues. The CDR3 here is CATSRAGYGYTF. The CDR3 DNA is TGTGCCACCAGCAGAGCGGGTTATGGCTACACCTTC.

J is TRBJ2-1 and V is TRBV27, with 7 bases lining up with TRBD2. Germline values: CDR1 MNHEY, CDR2 SMNVEV (reference sequence). The CDR3 runs 19 residues. Unmatched junction bases numbered 17, after V lost 1 base and J lost 5 bases. The CDR3 here is CASSLFSPGRDTRHNEQFF. The CDR3 region has the DNA TGTGCCAGCAGTTTATTTTCCCCGGGGAGGGATACCCGGCACAATGAGCAGTTCTTC.

Notes on this clone: The junction and the germline gene differ at one end; a read error may be behind it. The chain carries TRBV2 and TRBJ2-1; 9 bases align to TRBD2. The CDR3 totals 15 residues. The germline V gene has CDR1 SNHLY and CDR2 FYNNEI. In DNA, the CDR3 is TGTGCCAGCAGTCCACCGGGACTAGCATTGGGTGAGCAGCTCTTC. Translation: CASSPPGLALGEQLF.

The chain recombines TRBV6-5 with TRBJ2-5, with TRBD1 matching over 12 bases. CDR1 and CDR2 (germline): MNHEY, SVGAGI. This CDR3 contains 14 residues. Unmatched junction bases numbered 4, after V lost 6 bases and J lost 5 bases. CDR3 amino acids: CASSQGQGAETQYF. CDR3 DNA: TGTGCCAGCAGCCAGGGACAGGGGGCCGAGACCCAGTACTTC.

V usage is TRBV7-3 and J usage is TRBJ2-1, with TRBD2 matching 14 bases. The CDR3 totals 15 residues. Looked up from germline, CDR1 is SGHTA and CDR2 is FQGTGA. V dropped 2 bases and J dropped 9; count of bases not matched to a gene: 3. In DNA, the CDR3 is TGTGCCAGCAGCTTAGGACTAGCGGGAGGTAGTGAGCAGTTCTTC. It yields the protein CASSLGLAGGSEQFF.

The J gene is TRBJ1-6, the V gene TRBV28; a possible D gene is TRBD1 (6 bases). The CDR3 sequence is 14 residues long. Germline lookup yields CDR1 MDHEN and CDR2 SYDVKM. Trimming stripped 4 bases from V and 10 bases from J, with 14 bases between. In DNA form, the CDR3 reads TGTGCCAGCAGTTCTTTACAGGGAAGATCACCCCTCCACTTT. Translated: CASSSLQGRSPLHF. The whole variable domain, filled in from reference TRBV28 and TRBJ1-6, reads DVKVTQSSRYLVKRTGEKVFLECVQDMDHENMFWYRQDPGLGLRLIYFSYDVKMKEKGDIPEGYSVSREKKERFSLILESASTNQTSMYLCASSSLQGRSPLHFGNGTRLTVT.

The chain couples TRBV5-1 to TRBJ2-1, with D possibly TRBD2 on 6 matching bases. This CDR3 spans 14 amino acids. Trimming removed 4 bases from V and 5 bases from J, with 13 bases in between. Germline V gives CDR1 SGHRS, CDR2 YFSETQ. The CDR3, as DNA: TGCGCCAGCAGCGACGGACTACCCCACAATGAGCAGTTCTTC. Its protein is CASSDGLPHNEQFF.

The genes are TRBV4-1 and TRBJ2-3, with 12 bases fitting TRBD2. From germline, CDR1 is MGHRA and CDR2 YSYEKL. The junction had 7 bases not matched to a gene; V was cut back by 4 bases and J by 2 bases. The CDR3 length is 17 residues. The chain's CDR3 is CASSPSGRALNTDTQYF. DNA for the CDR3: TGCGCCAGCAGCCCTAGCGGGAGGGCCCTTAACACAGATACGCAGTATTTT.